This T cell receptor beta chain stems from a study of T cells expressing NK-cell markers. After re-calling the 5' RACE reads, TCRdb lists one entry per CDR3 protein, DNA absent. Recorded here are 200,000 to 300,000 distinct CDR3 sequences; the top ten clones represent around 0.42%. Germline V gene sequence: CDR1 DFQATT, CDR2 SNEGSKA (reference sequence). The CDR3 has 15 residues. This sequence joins TRBV20-1 and TRBJ2-1; TCRdb's D call, TRBD2, is unchecked because there is no DNA. The sequencing sample was made of blood T cells: a sorted CD56 or NKG2C T cell subset, CD4+ or CD8+ T cells, or bulk PBMC T cells (not recorded which). The TCR was taken from a man aged 18 to 30 in good health. The CDR3 sequence: CSAIVSGRKYNEQFF.